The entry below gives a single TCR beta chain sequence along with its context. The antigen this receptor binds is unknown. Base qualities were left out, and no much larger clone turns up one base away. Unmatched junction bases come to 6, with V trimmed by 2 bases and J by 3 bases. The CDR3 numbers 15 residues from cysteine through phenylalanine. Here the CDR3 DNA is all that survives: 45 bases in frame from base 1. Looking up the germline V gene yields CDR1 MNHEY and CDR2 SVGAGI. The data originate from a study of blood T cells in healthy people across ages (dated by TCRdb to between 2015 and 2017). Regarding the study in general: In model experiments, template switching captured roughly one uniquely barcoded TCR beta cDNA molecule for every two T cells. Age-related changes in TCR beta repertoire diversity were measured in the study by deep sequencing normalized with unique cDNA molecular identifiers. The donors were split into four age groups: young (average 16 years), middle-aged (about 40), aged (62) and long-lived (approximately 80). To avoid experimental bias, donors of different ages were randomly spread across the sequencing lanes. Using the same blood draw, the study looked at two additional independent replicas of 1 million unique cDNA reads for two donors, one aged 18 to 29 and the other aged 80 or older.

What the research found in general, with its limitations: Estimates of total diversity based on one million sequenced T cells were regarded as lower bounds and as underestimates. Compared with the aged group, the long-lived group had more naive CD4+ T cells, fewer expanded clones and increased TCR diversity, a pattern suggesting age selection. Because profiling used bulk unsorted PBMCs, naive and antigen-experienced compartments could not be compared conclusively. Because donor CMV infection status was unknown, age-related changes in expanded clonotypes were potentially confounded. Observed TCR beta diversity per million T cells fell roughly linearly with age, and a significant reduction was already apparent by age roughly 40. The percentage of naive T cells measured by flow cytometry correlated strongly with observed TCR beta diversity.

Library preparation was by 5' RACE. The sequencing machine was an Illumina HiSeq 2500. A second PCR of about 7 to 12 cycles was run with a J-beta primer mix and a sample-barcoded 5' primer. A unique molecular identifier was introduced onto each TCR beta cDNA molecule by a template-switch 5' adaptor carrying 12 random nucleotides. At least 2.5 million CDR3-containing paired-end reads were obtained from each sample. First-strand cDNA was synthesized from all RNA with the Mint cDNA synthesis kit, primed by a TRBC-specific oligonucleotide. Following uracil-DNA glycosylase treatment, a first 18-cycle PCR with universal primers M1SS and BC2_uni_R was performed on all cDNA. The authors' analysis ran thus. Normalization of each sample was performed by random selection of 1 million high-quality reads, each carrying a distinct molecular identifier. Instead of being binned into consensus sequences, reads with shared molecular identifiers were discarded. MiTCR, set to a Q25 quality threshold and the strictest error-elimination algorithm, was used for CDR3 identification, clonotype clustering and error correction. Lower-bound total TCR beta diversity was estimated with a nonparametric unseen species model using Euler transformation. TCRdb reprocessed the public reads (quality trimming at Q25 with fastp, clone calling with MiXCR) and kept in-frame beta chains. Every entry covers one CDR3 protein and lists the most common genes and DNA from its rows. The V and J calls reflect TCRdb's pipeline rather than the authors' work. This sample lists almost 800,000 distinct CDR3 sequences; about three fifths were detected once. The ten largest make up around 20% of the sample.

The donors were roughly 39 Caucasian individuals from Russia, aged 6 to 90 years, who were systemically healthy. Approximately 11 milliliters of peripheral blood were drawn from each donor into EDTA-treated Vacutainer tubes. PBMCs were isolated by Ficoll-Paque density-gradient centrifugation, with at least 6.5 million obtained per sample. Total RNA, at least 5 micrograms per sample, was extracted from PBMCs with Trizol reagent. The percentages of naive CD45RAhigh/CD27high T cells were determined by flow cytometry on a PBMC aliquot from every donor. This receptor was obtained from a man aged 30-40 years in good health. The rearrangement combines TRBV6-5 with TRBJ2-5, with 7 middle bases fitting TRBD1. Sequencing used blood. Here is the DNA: TGTGCCAGCAGTTACGACCGGGACAGAAAAGAGACCCAGTACTTC. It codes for CASSYDRDRKETQYF.